This T cell receptor beta chain was recorded in a study of response to subunit inactivated influenza vaccine. In TCRdb, the RT-PCR reads were re-called with MiXCR into one record per CDR3 protein. The table has about 540,000 distinct CDR3 sequences, roughly 23% seen once. This clonotype has more than one count but fewer than ten. The germline V gene has CDR1 MNHNY and CDR2 SVGAGI (reference sequence). The germline V and J ends were trimmed by 5 bases and 8 bases, with 9 bases remaining between them. The CDR3 sequence is 12 residues long. These sequences were also reported in another study, on T cells expressing NK-cell markers. From that report: Beta-chain TCR cDNA was generated via 5'RACE template switching with UMIs.

Sequencing was performed on CD4+ T cells sorted from PBMCs, taken less than 13 days after vaccination. The TCR was taken from a middle-aged man who received an inactivated influenza vaccine. The chain carries TRBV6-6 and TRBJ1-4, with D unresolved. The CDR3 sequence is CASSMTGEKLFF. The CDR3 nucleotides read TGTGCCAGCAGTATGACTGGGGAAAAACTGTTTTTT.